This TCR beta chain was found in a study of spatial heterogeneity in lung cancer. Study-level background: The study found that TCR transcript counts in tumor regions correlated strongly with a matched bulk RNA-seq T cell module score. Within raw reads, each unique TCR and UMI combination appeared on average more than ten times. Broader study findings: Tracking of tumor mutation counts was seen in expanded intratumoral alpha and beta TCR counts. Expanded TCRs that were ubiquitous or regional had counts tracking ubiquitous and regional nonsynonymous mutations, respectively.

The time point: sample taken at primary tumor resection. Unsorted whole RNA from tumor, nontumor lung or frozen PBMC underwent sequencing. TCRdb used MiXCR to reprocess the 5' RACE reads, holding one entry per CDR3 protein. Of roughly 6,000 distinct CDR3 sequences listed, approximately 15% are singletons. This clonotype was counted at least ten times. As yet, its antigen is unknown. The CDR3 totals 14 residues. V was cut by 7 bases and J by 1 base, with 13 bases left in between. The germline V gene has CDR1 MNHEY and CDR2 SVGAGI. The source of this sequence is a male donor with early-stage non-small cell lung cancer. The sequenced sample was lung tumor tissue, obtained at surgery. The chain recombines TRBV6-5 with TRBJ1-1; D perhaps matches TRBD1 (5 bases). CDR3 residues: CASTQGTQNTEAFF. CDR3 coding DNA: TGTGCCAGCACCCAGGGAACCCAGAACACTGAAGCTTTCTTT.